The 5 T cell receptor beta chains below come from one sample, sequenced in a study of T cell responses to AZD1222 COVID-19 vaccine. Data came from immunoSEQ multiplex PCR; TCRdb stores just in-frame clones and leaves some out. The repertoire holds about 110,000 clones, over 75% seen once, with roughly 4.4% in the top ten. Sequenced here: peripheral blood, sampled 28 days after the second AZD1222 dose. Receptors were obtained from an adult who received the AZD1222 COVID-19 vaccine.

The chain combines TRBV4-2 with TRBJ2-2; D ambiguous. Per the germline V gene, CDR1 is LGHNA and CDR2 is YNFKEQ. The CDR3 length is 15 residues. V was cut by 0 bases and J by 1 base, with 6 bases left in between. As DNA, the CDR3 is TGTGCCAGCAGCCAAGATTTGGTGAACACCGGGGAGCTGTTTTTT. Its protein product is CASSQDLVNTGELFF.

Details on this clone: One end of the junction does not line up with germline, which may come from a read error. The chain combines TRBV7-9 with TRBJ2-7; unclear D gene. Germline V CDR1 and CDR2: SEHNR, FQNEAQ (reference sequence). The CDR3 runs 13 residues. In nucleotides, the CDR3 is TGTGCCAGCATCTTAGGGCTCTGGGGCGAGCAGTACTTC. Encoded protein: CASILGLWGEQYF. Full variable domain (rest looked up from reference TRBV7-9 and TRBJ2-7): DTGVSQNPRHKITKRGQNVTFRCDPISEHNRLYWYRQTLGQGPEFLTYFQNEAQLEKSRLLSDRFSAERPKGSFSTLEIQRTEQGDSAMYLCASILGLWGEQYFGPGTRLTVT.

The V call is TRBV10-3, the J call TRBJ1-2; D possibly corresponds to TRBD1 (5 bases). This CDR3 spans 12 amino acids. Per the germline V gene, CDR1 is ENHRY and CDR2 is SYGVKD. Trimming took off 3 bases at V and 3 bases at J, with 5 bases between the two ends. Here the CDR3 reads CAISDRDYGYTF. CDR3 nucleotide sequence: TGTGCCATCAGTGACAGGGACTATGGCTACACCTTC.

This clone was seen a handful of times. The chain is built from TRBV29-1 and TRBJ2-7; D gene uncertain. The CDR3 extends over 12 amino acids. Between the trimmed V and J ends, which lost 6 bases and 3 bases, there was a span of 12 bases. Germline CDR1 and CDR2: SQVTM and ANQGSEA. The CDR3: CSVESRDYEQYF. The CDR3 DNA sequence: TGCAGCGTCGAATCCCGAGACTACGAGCAGTACTTC.

This rearrangement joins TRBV6-2 or TRBV6-3 to TRBJ1-4; D not resolved. The CDR3 has 15 residues. Germline lookup yields CDR1 MNHEY and CDR2 SVGEGT. V was pared by 4 bases and J by 4 bases, with 13 bases between. Written as DNA, the CDR3 is TGTGCCAGCAGTTCTCCGTACCTCGGTAATGAAAAACTGTTTTTT. It is translated as CASSSPYLGNEKLFF.